A selection of T cell receptor beta chains follows, all from one sample in a study of blood T cell repertoires in COVID-19. Using immunoSEQ multiplex PCR, the repertoire was profiled, and TCRdb retains in-frame clones only, with some absent. The sample comprises roughly 250,000 clones, over 75% of which are singletons, and around 9.1% rests with the top ten. The material sequenced was peripheral blood. These receptors were collected from a human donor in a cohort sampled during active COVID-19. Each CDR3 is given with its conserved first and last residue. Each record gives: J gene, V gene, clone size, CDR3 protein. Some rows have no size entry. The others give once, few or many, or a class for an expanded clone.

j_gene: TRBJ2-1
v_gene: TRBV11-2
abundance: .
CDR3aa: CASSRGTRLSNEQFF

j_gene: TRBJ2-3
v_gene: TRBV5-1
abundance: .
CDR3aa: CASSPPTGAARDTQYF

j_gene: TRBJ1-1
v_gene: TRBV9
abundance: .
CDR3aa: CASSVGSVMNTEAFF

j_gene: TRBJ1-3
v_gene: TRBV20-1
abundance: .
CDR3aa: CSASPGGTSGNTIYF

j_gene: TRBJ2-7
v_gene: TRBV5-1
abundance: .
CDR3aa: CASSLGAGYEQYF

j_gene: TRBJ2-2
v_gene: TRBV28
abundance: once
CDR3aa: CASSFGGELFF

j_gene: TRBJ2-7
v_gene: TRBV28
abundance: few
CDR3aa: CASSHKYEQYF

j_gene: TRBJ2-2
v_gene: TRBV13
abundance: few
CDR3aa: CASSSRAGELFF

j_gene: TRBJ1-4
v_gene: TRBV24-1
abundance: .
CDR3aa: CATSDLQGVVANEKLFF

j_gene: TRBJ2-7
v_gene: TRBV7-8
abundance: .
CDR3aa: CASSLVRQGGEQYF

j_gene: TRBJ1-5
v_gene: TRBV19
abundance: .
CDR3aa: CASLPPGRGGPQHF